These 25 T cell receptor beta chains share one sample of origin, sequenced in a study of cytomegalovirus exposure and HLA in healthy donors (dated by TCRdb to about 2017). Library construction relied on the immunoSEQ multiplex PCR assay. For the multiplex PCR, a mixture combining 60 forward primers for TCR Vbeta segments and 13 reverse primers for TCR Jbeta segments was used. Imported from immuneACCESS, the table was reduced by TCRdb to in-frame sequences with V and J called. These copies leave out some clones; in studies compared against another copy, an unresolved V gene accounts for under half, and the cause of the remainder is not known. The sample contains about 89,000 clones, approximately 76% of them found a single time. The ten largest account for about 1.4% of the sample. Sequencing used PBMCs. These TCRs come from a male donor in good health and CMV-seronegative.

This clone was counted between two and nine times. This chain links TRBV4-1 with TRBJ2-3; TRBD2 aligns across 8 bases. The CDR3 spans 16 residues. Germline assignment: CDR1 MGHRA and CDR2 YSYEKL. Unmatched junction bases numbered 10, after V lost 4 bases and J lost 4 bases. CDR3: CASSLRGLDVADTQYF. CDR3 bases: TGCGCCAGCAGCCTCCGGGGACTAGATGTGGCAGATACGCAGTATTTT.

V and J are TRBV2 and TRBJ2-2; D might be TRBD1 (6 bases). Trimming took 3 bases from V and 0 from J, leaving 8 bases between them. Germline V gives CDR1 SNHLY, CDR2 FYNNEI. The CDR3 sequence is 15 residues long. Here the CDR3 DNA reads TGTGCCAGCAGTGAGGACAGCACGAACACCGGGGAGCTGTTTTTT. As protein: CASSEDSTNTGELFF.

The chain carries TRBV4-3 and TRBJ2-2; no clear D gene. V shed 0 bases and J shed 2 bases, with 7 bases lying between them. From germline, CDR1 is LGHNA and CDR2 YSLEER. This CDR3 is built from 15 residues. DNA for the CDR3: TGCGCCAGCAGCCAAGACAGTTTCAACACCGGGGAGCTGTTTTTT. Translated, it gives CASSQDSFNTGELFF.

In its sample, this clone was seen a few times. The rearrangement links TRBV7-9 to TRBJ2-4; D remains ambiguous. Germline values: CDR1 SEHNR, CDR2 FQNEAQ (reference sequence). Trimming stripped 3 bases from V and 5 bases from J, with 14 bases between. The CDR3 consists of 15 residues. CDR3 sequence (DNA): TGTGCCAGCAGCTTCGGAAAGGCGGCAGAAAACATTCAGTACTTC. This sequence encodes CASSFGKAAENIQYF.

The gene calls are TRBV4-3 and TRBJ2-7; 8 bases match TRBD1. Germline values: CDR1 LGHNA, CDR2 YSLEER. The junction had 4 bases not matched to a gene; V was cut back by 0 bases and J by 3 bases. The CDR3 totals 15 residues. CDR3 bases: TGCGCCAGCAGCCAAGATGTTACAGGGGGCTACGAGCAGTACTTC. It is translated as CASSQDVTGGYEQYF.

The chain recombines TRBV10-2 with TRBJ1-1; 8 nucleotides match TRBD1. Per the germline V gene, CDR1 is WSHSY and CDR2 is SAAADI. V was pared by 10 bases and J by 7 bases, with 11 bases of the junction left unmatched. The CDR3 runs to 13 residues. DNA of the CDR3: TGCGCCACCCGACAGGGGACCATGTTTGAAGCTTTCTTT. It yields the protein CATRQGTMFEAFF.

This chain joins TRBV6-6 and TRBJ1-3; no reliable D call. V lost 0 bases to trimming and J lost 5 bases, with 14 bases between them. The CDR3 spans 16 residues. Germline V gene data show CDR1 as MNHNY and CDR2 as SVGAGI (reference sequence). CDR3 region: CASSYSTGGSRNTIYF. The DNA for the CDR3 is TGTGCCAGCAGTTACTCGACCGGAGGTTCGCGAAACACCATATATTTT.

The rearrangement uses TRBV27 and TRBJ2-1, with TRBD2 matching over 10 bases. Germline V gene data show CDR1 as MNHEY and CDR2 as SMNVEV (reference sequence). The CDR3 has 19 residues. Trimming removed 0 bases from V and 3 bases from J; junction bases left unmatched: 11. The CDR3 DNA sequence: TGTGCCAGCAGTTTATCGACGTATTCCCTAGCGGGAGACTACAATGAGCAGTTCTTC. Encoded protein: CASSLSTYSLAGDYNEQFF.

The chain has TRBV9 and TRBJ2-5; a possible D gene is TRBD1 (6 bases). The V gene lost 4 bases and the J gene lost 2 bases, with 12 bases spanning the gap. Germline CDR1 reads SGDLS; CDR2 reads YYNGEE. The CDR3 totals 14 residues. The CDR3 is CASSPGQRQETQYF. As DNA, the CDR3 is TGTGCCAGCAGCCCAGGACAGAGGCAAGAGACCCAGTACTTC.

The CDR3 spells CASSYLADTQYF. The CDR3 nucleotides are TGTGCCAGCAGTTACTTAGCGGATACGCAGTATTTT. This chain connects TRBV6-6 to TRBJ2-3; perhaps TRBD2 as D (5 bases). The length of the CDR3 is 12 residues. Germline V gene data show CDR1 as MNHNY and CDR2 as SVGAGI (reference sequence). Trimming removed 1 base at V and 6 bases at J, with 5 bases between.

This chain uses TRBV6-4 with TRBJ2-3; 7 nucleotides agree with TRBD2. Germline assignment: CDR1 MRHNA and CDR2 SNTAGT. V was pared by 2 bases and J by 2 bases, with 13 bases of the junction left unmatched. The CDR3 runs 18 residues. DNA for the CDR3: TGTGCCAGCAGTGACCGCCCGTTCTCGGGGGGAACCACAGATACGCAGTATTTT. As protein: CASSDRPFSGGTTDTQYF.

This chain joins TRBV28 and TRBJ2-7; 8 positions agree with TRBD1. Germline-derived CDR1 and CDR2 are MDHEN and SYDVKM. The CDR3 has 14 residues. Unmatched junction bases numbered 5, after V lost 2 bases and J lost 5 bases. Written as DNA, the CDR3 is TGTGCCAGCAGTTTAGCAGGGGGCAGGGACGAGCAGTACTTC. It is translated as CASSLAGGRDEQYF.

V is TRBV28 and J is TRBJ1-3; 7 bases map to TRBD1. The CDR3 sequence is 14 residues long. V trimming: 6 bases; J trimming: 6 bases; junction bases outside the gene matches: 8. Germline CDR1 is MDHEN and CDR2 is SYDVKM. The CDR3 DNA is TGTGCCAGCAGGGAGGGACAGTGGGTAAACACCATATATTTT. This translates into CASREGQWVNTIYF.

The chain employs TRBV9 and TRBJ2-2; 7 bases are a match to TRBD1. The junction had 8 bases not matched to a gene; V was cut back by 5 bases and J by 1 base. The V gene's germline CDR1 is SGDLS and CDR2 YYNGEE. The CDR3 is 16 residues long. This chain's CDR3 is CASSEPRTGNTGELFF. The CDR3 DNA reads as TGTGCCAGCAGTGAACCCAGGACAGGGAACACCGGGGAGCTGTTTTTT.

The J gene is TRBJ2-7, the V gene TRBV6-5; D not certain. Trimming left V 4 bases short and J 5 bases short, with 6 bases between. The CDR3 consists of 11 residues. Germline V CDR1 and CDR2: MNHEY, SVGAGI. This CDR3 reads CASSSLNEQYF. CDR3 bases: TGTGCCAGCAGTTCTCTAAACGAGCAGTACTTC.

The CDR3 region has the DNA TGCGCCAGCAGCCAAGAGGGGAACGGGGTTCAGCCCCAGCATTTT. This sequence encodes CASSQEGNGVQPQHF. V gene TRBV4-1 combines with J gene TRBJ1-5; D not certain. V dropped 0 bases and J dropped 6 bases, with 12 bases sitting between them. CDR1 is MGHRA and CDR2 is YSYEKL in the germline V gene. The CDR3 has 15 residues.

The chain is built from TRBV19 and TRBJ2-7, with 8 bases that match TRBD1. The ends lost 1 base at V and 2 bases at J; junction bases unmatched: 1. The CDR3 consists of 14 residues. CDR1 is LNHDA, CDR2 SQIVND, per germline (reference sequence). CDR3 residues: CASSIGTGPYEQYF. For the CDR3, the DNA is TGTGCCAGTAGTATAGGGACAGGGCCCTACGAGCAGTACTTC. The entire variable domain, with the rest obtained from reference TRBV19 and TRBJ2-7, is as follows: DGGITQSPKYLFRKEGQNVTLSCEQNLNHDAMYWYRQDPGQGLRLIYYSQIVNDFQKGDIAEGYSVSREKKESFPLTVTSAQKNPTAFYLCASSIGTGPYEQYFGPGTRLTVT.

The gene calls are TRBV5-1 and TRBJ1-1, with 10 bases that match TRBD1. Germline CDR1 SGHRS, CDR2 YFSETQ. This CDR3 has 15 amino acids. Unmatched junction bases numbered 2, after V lost 0 bases and J lost 3 bases. The CDR3 here is CASSLGGQGYTEAFF. Written as DNA, the CDR3 is TGCGCCAGCAGCTTGGGGGGACAGGGGTACACTGAAGCTTTCTTT.

The J gene is TRBJ1-5, the V gene TRBV5-5; D uncertain. This CDR3 is 14 amino acids long. CDR1 and CDR2 (germline): SGHKS, YYEKEE (reference sequence). The V end was cut by 0 bases, the J end by 7 bases, with 11 bases between. The chain's CDR3 is CASSLAARSQPQHF. The CDR3 DNA reads as TGTGCCAGCAGCTTGGCCGCGAGGAGCCAGCCCCAGCATTTT.

This sequence joins TRBV18 and TRBJ1-1, with 10 nucleotides matching TRBD1. With V trimmed by 3 bases and J by 3 bases, 10 bases remained unmatched. The V gene's germline CDR1 is KGHSH and CDR2 LQKENI. This CDR3 contains 17 residues. The CDR3 region is CASSPSTGGRLDTEAFF. The CDR3 nucleotides are TGTGCCAGCTCACCCTCGACAGGGGGCAGGTTAGACACTGAAGCTTTCTTT.

V and J are TRBV28 and TRBJ2-5, with 10 bases matching TRBD2. CDR3 length: 16 residues. Germline V gene lookup returns CDR1 MDHEN and CDR2 SYDVKM. Trimming at V came to 3 bases and at J to 6 bases, leaving 10 bases not matched to a gene. CDR3 amino acids: CASSFAPSGGLKTQYF. CDR3 nucleotide sequence: TGTGCCAGCAGTTTTGCACCTAGCGGGGGATTGAAGACCCAGTACTTC.

This clone was observed once. The chain has TRBV4-3 and TRBJ1-6, with 8 nucleotides matching TRBD1. V was pared by 0 bases and J by 7 bases, with 11 bases of the junction left unmatched. Looked up from germline, CDR1 is LGHNA and CDR2 is YSLEER. This CDR3 has 18 amino acids. CDR3 nucleotides: TGCGCCAGCAGCCAAGATAGGCGGTCGGACAGGGCCAATTCACCCCTCCACTTT. It is translated as CASSQDRRSDRANSPLHF.

This chain uses TRBV6-5 with TRBJ2-5; 12 bases agree with TRBD1. With V trimmed by 4 bases and J by 5 bases, 5 bases remained unmatched. From germline, CDR1 is MNHEY and CDR2 SVGAGI. The CDR3 totals 15 residues. The CDR3, as DNA: TGTGCCAGCAGTTTGGGACAGGGGGCGGGGGAGACCCAGTACTTC. Translation: CASSLGQGAGETQYF.

The chain combines TRBV2 with TRBJ2-1; 11 bases line up with TRBD2. Trimming removed 6 bases from V and 9 bases from J; junction bases left unmatched: 7. Germline loops: CDR1 SNHLY, CDR2 FYNNEI. CDR3 length: 14 amino acids. Written as DNA, the CDR3 is TGTGCCAGCAGGTACCTAGCGGGGGGCGGTGAGCAGTTCTTC. It encodes CASRYLAGGGEQFF.

V and J are TRBV28 and TRBJ2-6, with 9 bases aligning to TRBD1. This CDR3 spans 19 amino acids. In germline, CDR1 is MDHEN, CDR2 SYDVKM. Trimming took 8 bases from V and 1 from J; bases not matched to a gene: 15. For the CDR3, the DNA is TGTGCCAGCTCAGTTCTCCCCGGGACAGGGAAATCTGGGGCCAACGTCCTGACTTTC. Encoded protein: CASSVLPGTGKSGANVLTF.